This TCR beta chain was found in a study of blood T cell repertoires in COVID-19. Across the whole study: COVID-19 samples collected from the United States, Italy and Spain covered acute and convalescent phases.

In the authors' methods: Reference gene primer amplification gave estimated nucleated cell counts. The method was immunoSEQ multiplex PCR; TCRdb's version includes in-frame clones alone and lacks a portion of them. The V and J calls and clone size come from that table; D and trimming were worked out from the DNA. The sample holds approximately 230,000 clones, 86% seen once. Ages ranged from about 18 to 100 years, with residence in about 24 US areas. Assignment of participants to cohorts was predicated upon participant-reported clinical history. This clone came up once. V lost 4 bases to trimming and J lost 5 bases; unmatched junction nucleotides: 9. The CDR3 contains 15 residues. Germline CDR1 and CDR2: SGHNT and YYREEE (reference sequence).

Sequencing was performed on PBMCs or T cells enriched from blood (not recorded which). The rearrangement joins TRBV5-4 to TRBJ1-1; 9 bases line up with TRBD1. This TCR was recovered from a middle-aged man who had recovered from COVID-19. The CDR3 bases are TGTGCCAGCAGCAGTACGCTGACAGGGGGTACTGAAGCTTTCTTT. Its protein is CASSSTLTGGTEAFF.